What follows is one TCR beta chain and its context. This record comes from a study of blood T cell repertoires in COVID-19. Repertoires were generated with immunoSEQ multiplex PCR, while TCRdb's copy carries only in-frame clones and drops some. The repertoire holds under 75,000 clones, with more than 75% as singletons. The germline V gene encodes CDR1 PRHDT and CDR2 FYEKMQ (reference sequence). Trimming at V came to 3 bases and at J to 5 bases, leaving 8 bases not matched to a gene. The CDR3 is 17 amino acids. The chain couples TRBV13 to TRBJ2-1; TRBD2 matches at 12 bases. Specimen: peripheral blood. The receptor's source is a woman in her late teens or twenties with acute or convalescent COVID-19. The CDR3 region is CASSLFRLAGEHNEQFF. CDR3 DNA sequence: TGTGCCAGCAGCTTGTTCCGACTAGCGGGAGAACACAATGAGCAGTTCTTC.